The 4 T cell receptor beta chains below all came from one sample that was sequenced in a study of tissue T cells after allogeneic stem cell transplantation. Profiled with immunoSEQ multiplex PCR; TCRdb holds only in-frame clones, not every one. Of over 40,000 clones in the sample, approximately 73% are singletons; the top ten hold about 0.55%. Material for sequencing was sorted cells pooled from one or two spleens. The receptor set was obtained from a pool of C57BL/6 mice in good health.

This clone was found a few times. Gene names are the mouse ones. Read data end 1 residue before the CDR3 end; the end is taken from the germline J gene. The rearrangement links TRBV19 to TRBJ1-3, with D perhaps matching TRBD1 (6 bases). The germline V and J ends were trimmed by 5 bases and 6 bases, with 12 bases remaining between them. CDR1 and CDR2 from the germline V gene are FNHDT and SITEND (reference sequence). The CDR3 is 13 residues long. CDR3 sequence: CASRFGTKNTLYF. The DNA read from the CDR3 is TGTGCCAGCAGATTCGGGACAAAAAATACGCTCTAT.

Remarks on this clone: These gene names are mouse names. The DNA ends 1 residue before the CDR3 does, and the rest of the CDR3 is filled in from the germline J gene. The chain employs TRBV13-2 and TRBJ1-2; TRBD1 aligns across 7 bases. The CDR3 runs 13 residues. Germline V lookup: CDR1 NNHNN, CDR2 SYGAGS (reference sequence). Trimming removed 3 bases from V and 4 bases from J; junction bases left unmatched: 3. The CDR3 loop is CASGATGVSDYTF. The covered CDR3 bases are TGTGCCAGCGGTGCCACAGGGGTCTCCGACTACACC.

Concerning this clone itself: Any gene name here is a mouse gene name. The CDR3 goes on 1 residue after the read ends, and that part is filled in from the germline J gene. The rearrangement links TRBV12-2 to TRBJ1-2; D is uncertain. The germline gives CDR1 SGHLS, CDR2 HYDKME. Trimming took off 0 bases at V and 0 bases at J, with 4 bases between the two ends. This CDR3 contains 13 residues. The CDR3 sequence is CASSLAANSDYTF. The sequenced CDR3 bases are TGTGCCAGCTCTCTCGCAGCAAACTCCGACTACACC.

This clone was observed a few times. Here the gene names and germline are mouse. The CDR3 end is not reached by the read, which stops 1 residue before it; the germline J gene fills it in. The J gene is TRBJ2-7, the V gene TRBV29, with TRBD2 identical over 12 bases. The germline V gene has CDR1 MSHET and CDR2 SYDVDS. Unmatched junction bases numbered 4, after V lost 4 bases and J lost 0 bases. The CDR3 runs 16 residues. CDR3 in amino acids: CASSSRLGGRSYEQYF. The DNA read from the CDR3 is TGTGCTAGCAGTTCCAGACTGGGGGGGCGCTCCTATGAACAGTAC. The full variable domain, completed using reference TRBV29 and TRBJ2-7, is DMKVTQMPRYLIKRMGENVLLECGQDMSHETMYWYRQDPGLGLQLIYISYDVDSNSEGDIPKGYRVSRKKREHFSLILDSAKTNQTSVYFCASSSRLGGRSYEQYFGPGTRLTVL.